One and the same sample provided the 14 T cell receptor beta chains below, sequenced in a study of blood T cell repertoires in COVID-19. Data came from immunoSEQ multiplex PCR; TCRdb stores just in-frame clones and leaves some out. The sample has over 100,000 clones; around nine tenths are singletons. Sequenced sample: peripheral blood. These receptors all stem from a man between 40 and 49 years old with acute or convalescent COVID-19.

This sequence joins TRBV10-2 and TRBJ1-1; no reliable D call. Germline CDR1 WSHSY, CDR2 SAAADI. The ends were cut back, 3 bases at V and 3 bases at J, with 8 bases in the middle. This CDR3 contains 13 residues. The CDR3: CASSDELYTEAFF. The CDR3 coding sequence is TGCGCCAGCAGTGATGAACTGTACACTGAAGCTTTCTTT.

This clone has only one observation. CDR3 sequence: CAIAGSLGYTF. DNA of the CDR3: TGTGCCATCGCAGGGTCTTTAGGCTACACCTTC. The V and J genes are TRBV6-5 and TRBJ1-2; D is possibly TRBD1 (5 bases). Between the trimmed V and J ends, which lost 10 bases and 8 bases, there was a span of 14 bases. The CDR3 extends over 11 amino acids. Germline V gene sequence: CDR1 MNHEY, CDR2 SVGAGI.

This sequence joins TRBV24-1 and TRBJ1-4; no firm D call. CDR3 size: 8 residues. Germline loops: CDR1 KGHDR, CDR2 SFDVKD. CDR3 protein: CASEKLFF. The CDR3 region has the DNA TGTGCTAGCGAAAAACTGTTTTTT.

This chain uses TRBV9 with TRBJ1-1; D ambiguous. The CDR3 extends over 15 amino acids. The V end lost 0 bases, the J end lost 4 bases, and 13 bases lay between the germline ends. Germline CDR1 reads SGDLS; CDR2 reads YYNGEE. The CDR3 DNA reads as TGTGCCAGCAGCGTAGCTCAGCTAGCAAGCACTGAAGCTTTCTTT. Residues: CASSVAQLASTEAFF.

This sequence joins TRBV10-3 and TRBJ1-1; 7 nucleotides match TRBD1. V lost 0 bases to trimming and J lost 5 bases; unmatched junction nucleotides: 0. CDR3 length: 13 amino acids. Germline values: CDR1 ENHRY, CDR2 SYGVKD. In DNA form, the CDR3 reads TGTGCCATCAGTGAGTCACAGGGGACTGAAGCTTTCTTT. Protein sequence: CAISESQGTEAFF.

The chain recombines TRBV6-5 with TRBJ1-1; 7 bases fit TRBD1. In germline, CDR1 is MNHEY, CDR2 SVGAGI. The CDR3 spans 15 residues. Trimming took 0 bases from V and 2 from J; bases not matched to a gene: 3. Here the CDR3 DNA reads TGTGCCAGCAGTTACTCTTACAGGGGAAACACTGAAGCTTTCTTT. It is translated as CASSYSYRGNTEAFF.

This chain joins TRBV14 and TRBJ2-1; TRBD2 aligns across 8 bases. The germline gives CDR1 SGHDN, CDR2 FVKESK. The CDR3 totals 17 residues. With 4 bases clipped from V and 8 bases from J, the junction kept 16 bases outside the gene matches. CDR3: CASSPSLLREGRDEQFF. CDR3 nucleotides: TGTGCCAGCAGCCCCAGTCTATTACGGGAGGGCCGAGATGAGCAGTTCTTC.

This clone was observed a single time. The chain employs TRBV11-2 and TRBJ1-4; TRBD1 might be the D (5 bases). V lost 1 base to trimming and J lost 7 bases, with 10 bases between them. Germline CDR1 SGHAT, CDR2 FQNNGV. The CDR3 extends over 14 amino acids. Written as DNA, the CDR3 is TGTGCCAGCAGCTTAGGCCAGGGTGGTGAAAAACTGTTTTTT. Translating gives CASSLGQGGEKLFF.

The V call is TRBV19, the J call TRBJ2-1; 13 bases are shared with TRBD2. The CDR3 is made up of 18 amino acids. Germline V gene data show CDR1 as LNHDA and CDR2 as SQIVND (reference sequence). V gave up 6 bases and J gave up 9 bases; unmatched junction bases: 17. The DNA of the CDR3 is TGTGCCAGTAGCGACAGCACGCCGGGACTAGCGGGGTGGGGTGAGCAGTTCTTC. Protein: CASSDSTPGLAGWGEQFF.

The genes are TRBV24-1 and TRBJ1-4; possible D gene TRBD1, 6 bases. Germline V gives CDR1 KGHDR, CDR2 SFDVKD. This CDR3 comprises 14 residues. V lost 5 bases and J 3 bases, leaving 9 bases between the germline ends. In nucleotides, the CDR3 is TGTGCCACCAGTGCCGGACAGTCTAATGAAAAACTGTTTTTT. Its protein is CATSAGQSNEKLFF.

The table lists this clone with a count of one. This chain's CDR3 is CASSPTLNQGSPLHF. The CDR3 coding sequence is TGTGCCAGCAGCCCTACCCTGAATCAGGGTTCACCCCTCCACTTT. V is TRBV6-2 or TRBV6-3 and J is TRBJ1-6; perhaps TRBD1 as D (5 bases). V dropped 6 bases and J dropped 9 bases, with 18 bases sitting between them. Germline CDR1 and CDR2: MNHEY and SVGEGT. This CDR3 is 15 amino acids long.

This clone has only one observation. This chain joins TRBV7-2 and TRBJ1-2; a possible D gene is TRBD1 (5 bases). Germline V lookup: CDR1 SGHTA, CDR2 FQGNSA. The CDR3 sequence is 16 residues long. V was trimmed by 1 base and J by 5 bases, leaving 17 bases between them. This CDR3 is CASSLGGSGLMYGYTF. Written as DNA, the CDR3 is TGTGCCAGCAGCTTAGGCGGCTCGGGACTGATGTATGGCTACACCTTC.

The chain couples TRBV29-1 to TRBJ1-2; 8 bases map to TRBD1. Unmatched junction bases numbered 4, after V lost 5 bases and J lost 2 bases. Looked up from germline, CDR1 is SQVTM and CDR2 is ANQGSEA. The CDR3 totals 13 residues. The CDR3 loop is CSVRTGSNYGYTF. The CDR3 DNA follows: TGCAGCGTTCGGACAGGGTCCAACTATGGCTACACCTTC.

The chain links TRBV27 to TRBJ1-6; D gene uncertain. The CDR3 length is 15 residues. Germline assignment: CDR1 MNHEY and CDR2 SMNVEV (reference sequence). Trimming removed 2 bases at V and 7 bases at J, with 12 bases between. The CDR3 region is CASSLEGLSNSPLHF. The DNA of the CDR3 is TGTGCCAGCAGTTTAGAGGGCTTAAGCAATTCACCCCTCCACTTT.